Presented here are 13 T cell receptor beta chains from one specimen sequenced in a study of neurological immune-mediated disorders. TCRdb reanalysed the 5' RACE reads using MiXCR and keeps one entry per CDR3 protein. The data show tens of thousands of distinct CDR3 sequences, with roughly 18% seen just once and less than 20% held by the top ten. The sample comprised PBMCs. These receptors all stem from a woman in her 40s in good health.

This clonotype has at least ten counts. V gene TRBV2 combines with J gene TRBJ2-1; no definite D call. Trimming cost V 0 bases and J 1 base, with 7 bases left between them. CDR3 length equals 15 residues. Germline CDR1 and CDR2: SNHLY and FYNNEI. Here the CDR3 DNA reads TGTGCCAGCAGTGAAGCGGGTGGGTCCTACAATGAGCAGTTCTTC. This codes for CASSEAGGSYNEQFF.

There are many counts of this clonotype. In DNA, the CDR3 is TGTGCCAGCAGTTACTCGCTCGCGCAGCTTAACTATGGCTACACCTTC. It specifies CASSYSLAQLNYGYTF. The rearrangement links TRBV6-5 to TRBJ1-2; no firm D call. Germline V gene sequence: CDR1 MNHEY, CDR2 SVGAGI. V gave up 0 bases and J gave up 1 base, with 12 bases separating them. CDR3 length: 16 amino acids.

CDR3 loop: CSALRGDGTGELFF. CDR3 in DNA: TGCAGTGCCCTCCGAGGGGACGGCACCGGGGAGCTGTTTTTT. V and J are TRBV20-1 and TRBJ2-2; D may correspond to TRBD1 or TRBD2 (5 bases each). Germline values: CDR1 DFQATT, CDR2 SNEGSKA (reference sequence). The V gene lost 6 bases and the J gene lost 4 bases, with 15 bases spanning the gap. The CDR3 has 14 residues.

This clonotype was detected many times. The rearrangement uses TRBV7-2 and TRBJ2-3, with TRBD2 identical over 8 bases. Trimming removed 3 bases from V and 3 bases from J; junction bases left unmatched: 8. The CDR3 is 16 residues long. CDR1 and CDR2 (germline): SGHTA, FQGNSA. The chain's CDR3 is CASSFSGGWATDTQYF. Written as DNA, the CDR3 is TGTGCCAGCAGCTTTTCGGGGGGGTGGGCGACAGATACGCAGTATTTT.

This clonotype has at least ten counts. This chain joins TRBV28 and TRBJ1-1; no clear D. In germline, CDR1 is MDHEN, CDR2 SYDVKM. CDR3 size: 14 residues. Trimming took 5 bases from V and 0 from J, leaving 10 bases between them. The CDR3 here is CASSPWRMNTEAFF. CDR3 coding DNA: TGTGCCAGCAGTCCCTGGCGAATGAACACTGAAGCTTTCTTT.

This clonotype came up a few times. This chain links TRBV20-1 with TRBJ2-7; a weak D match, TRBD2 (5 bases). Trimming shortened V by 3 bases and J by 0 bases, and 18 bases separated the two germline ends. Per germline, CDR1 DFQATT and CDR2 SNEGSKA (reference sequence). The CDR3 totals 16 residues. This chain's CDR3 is CSARLLAEALSYEQYF. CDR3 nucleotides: TGCAGTGCTAGGCTCCTAGCTGAGGCCCTCTCCTACGAGCAGTACTTC.

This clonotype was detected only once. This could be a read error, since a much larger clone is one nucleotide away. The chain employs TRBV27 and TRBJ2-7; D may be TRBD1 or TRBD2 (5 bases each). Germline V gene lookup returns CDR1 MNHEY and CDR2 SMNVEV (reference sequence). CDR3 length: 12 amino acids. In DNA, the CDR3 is TGTGCCTGCAGAGGGGAAAGCTACGAGCAGTACTTC. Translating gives CACRGESYEQYF.

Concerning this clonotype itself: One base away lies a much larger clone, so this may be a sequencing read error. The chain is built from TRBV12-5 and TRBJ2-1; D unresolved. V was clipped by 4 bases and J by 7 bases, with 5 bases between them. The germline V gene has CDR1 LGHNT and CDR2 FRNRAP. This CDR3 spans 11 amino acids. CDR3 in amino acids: CASGYGNEQFF. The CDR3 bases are TGTGCTAGTGGTTATGGGAATGAGCAGTTCTTC.

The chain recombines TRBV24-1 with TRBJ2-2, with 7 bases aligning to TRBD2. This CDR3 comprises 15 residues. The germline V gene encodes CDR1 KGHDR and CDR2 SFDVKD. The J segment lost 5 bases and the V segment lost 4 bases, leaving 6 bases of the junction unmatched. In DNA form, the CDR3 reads TGTGCCACCAGTGAACGACTAGCCGGGACCGGGGAGCTGTTTTTT. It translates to CATSERLAGTGELFF.

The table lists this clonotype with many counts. The CDR3 protein is CASSLGRTEAFF. CDR3 coding DNA: TGTGCCAGCAGCTTAGGGAGGACTGAAGCTTTCTTT. The chain is built from TRBV7-9 and TRBJ1-1; D remains unclear. The CDR3 consists of 12 residues. Germline V gene sequence: CDR1 SEHNR, CDR2 FQNEAQ (reference sequence). Trimming removed 1 base from V and 5 bases from J, with 5 bases in between.

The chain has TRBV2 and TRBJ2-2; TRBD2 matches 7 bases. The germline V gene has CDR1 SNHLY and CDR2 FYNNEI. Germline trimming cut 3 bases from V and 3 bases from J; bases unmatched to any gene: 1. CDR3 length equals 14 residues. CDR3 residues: CASSERGYTGELFF. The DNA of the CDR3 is TGTGCCAGCAGTGAGCGGGGGTACACCGGGGAGCTGTTTTTT. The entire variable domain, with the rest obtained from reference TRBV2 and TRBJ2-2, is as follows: EPEVTQTPSHQVTQMGQEVILRCVPISNHLYFYWYRQILGQKVEFLVSFYNNEISEKSEIFDDQFSVERPDGSNFTLKIRSTKLEDSAMYFCASSERGYTGELFFGEGSRLTVL.

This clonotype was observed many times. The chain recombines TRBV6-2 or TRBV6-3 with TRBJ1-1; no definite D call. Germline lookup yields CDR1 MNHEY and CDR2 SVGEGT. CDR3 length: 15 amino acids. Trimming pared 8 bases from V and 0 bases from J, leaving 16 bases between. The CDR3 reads CASFPYQRMNTEAFF. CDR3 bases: TGTGCCAGCTTTCCATATCAGCGAATGAACACTGAAGCTTTCTTT.

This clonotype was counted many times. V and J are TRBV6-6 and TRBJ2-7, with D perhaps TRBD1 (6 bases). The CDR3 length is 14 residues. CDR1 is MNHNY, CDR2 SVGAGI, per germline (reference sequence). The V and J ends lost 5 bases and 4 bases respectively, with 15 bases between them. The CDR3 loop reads CASSPRMGAYEQYF. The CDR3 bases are TGTGCCAGCAGTCCCCGAATGGGGGCATACGAGCAGTACTTC.